This T cell receptor (beta chain) is from a study of blood T cells in healthy people across ages. Background on the study: Researchers report that template switching captured about one barcoded beta molecule per two T cells. Findings of the study overall: There were more naive CD4+ cells and higher diversity in long-lived donors than in aged donors.

Germline assignment: CDR1 MNHEY and CDR2 SVGAGI. Between the trimmed V and J ends, which lost 8 bases and 0 bases, there was a span of 13 bases. The CDR3 sequence is 14 residues long. The authors isolated at least 7 million PBMCs per sample. A second PCR of about 6 to 12 cycles used a sample-barcoded 5' primer and a J-beta primer mix. Each CDR3 protein gets one entry after TCRdb re-called the 5' RACE reads with MiXCR. The sample includes around 1,700,000 distinct CDR3 sequences, about 28% seen only once; the top ten take roughly 8.2%. This clonotype was detected a few times. The antigen is undetermined.

The chain recombines TRBV6-5 with TRBJ1-2; D might be TRBD1 (5 bases). The sample was blood. The TCR was taken from a woman in her 30s in good health. CDR3 sequence (DNA): TGTGCCAGCCGACGGGGGGGAGCTAACTATGGCTACACCTTC. Translated: CASRRGGANYGYTF.